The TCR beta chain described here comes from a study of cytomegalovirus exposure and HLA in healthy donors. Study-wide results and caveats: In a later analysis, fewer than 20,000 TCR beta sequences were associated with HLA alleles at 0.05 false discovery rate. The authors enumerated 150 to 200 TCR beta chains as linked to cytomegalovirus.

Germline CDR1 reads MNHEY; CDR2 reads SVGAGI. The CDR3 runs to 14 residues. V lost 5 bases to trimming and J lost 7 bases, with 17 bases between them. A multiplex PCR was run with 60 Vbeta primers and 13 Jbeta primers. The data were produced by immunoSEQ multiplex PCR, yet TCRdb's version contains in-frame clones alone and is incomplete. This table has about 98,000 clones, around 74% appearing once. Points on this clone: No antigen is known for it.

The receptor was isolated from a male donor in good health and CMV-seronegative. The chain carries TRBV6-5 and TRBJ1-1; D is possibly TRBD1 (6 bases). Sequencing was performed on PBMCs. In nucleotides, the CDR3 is TGTGCCAGCAGTCCCGATAGGGGGGGATTTGAAGCTTTCTTT. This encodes CASSPDRGGFEAFF.